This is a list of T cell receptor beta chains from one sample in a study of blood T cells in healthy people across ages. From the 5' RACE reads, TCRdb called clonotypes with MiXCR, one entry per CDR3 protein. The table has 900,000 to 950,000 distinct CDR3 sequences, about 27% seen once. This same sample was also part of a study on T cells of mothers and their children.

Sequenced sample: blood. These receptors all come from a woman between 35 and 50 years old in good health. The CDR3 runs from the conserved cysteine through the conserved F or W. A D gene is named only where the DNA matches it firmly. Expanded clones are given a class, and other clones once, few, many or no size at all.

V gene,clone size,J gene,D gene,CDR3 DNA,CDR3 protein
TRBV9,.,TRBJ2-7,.,TGTGCCAGCAGCGTAGGACGGATCGGGGCCTACGAGCAGTACTTC,CASSVGRIGAYEQYF
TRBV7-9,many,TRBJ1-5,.,TGTGCCAGCAGCTTATCCATTAGCAATCAGCCCCAGCATTTT,CASSLSISNQPQHF
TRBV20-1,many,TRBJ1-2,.,TGCAGTGCTAGACCGGAGTTCTCTAACTATGGCTACACCTTC,CSARPEFSNYGYTF
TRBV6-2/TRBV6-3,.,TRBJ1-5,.,TGTGCCAGCGTGGGCCTTTATAGCAATCAGCCCCAGCATTTT,CASVGLYSNQPQHF
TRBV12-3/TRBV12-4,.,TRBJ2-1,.,TGTGCCAGCAGCCCCGGGGGCAAATCCGGCTATGAGCAGTTCTTC,CASSPGGKSGYEQFF
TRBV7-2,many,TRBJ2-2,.,TGTGCCAGCAGCTTCCGGGACGTTAACACCGGGGAGCTGTTTTTT,CASSFRDVNTGELFF
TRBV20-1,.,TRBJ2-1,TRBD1,TGCAGTGCCAGACTAGGACAGGGGGGGTACAATGAGCAGTTCTTC,CSARLGQGGYNEQFF
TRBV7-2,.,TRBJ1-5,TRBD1,TGTGCCAGCAGCACACAGGGGATTGGCAATCAGCCCCAGCATTTT,CASSTQGIGNQPQHF
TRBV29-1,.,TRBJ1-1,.,TGCAGCGTTTTAATTTGGCAAACTATGAACACTGAAGCTTTCTTT,CSVLIWQTMNTEAFF
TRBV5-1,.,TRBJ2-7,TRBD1,TGCGCCAGCAGCGGTGACAGGGGCCAGGCCTACGAGCAGTACTTC,CASSGDRGQAYEQYF
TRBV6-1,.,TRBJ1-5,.,TGTGCCAGCAGTACCGGGACAACTAACCTCCTTAATCAGCCCCAGCATTTT,CASSTGTTNLLNQPQHF
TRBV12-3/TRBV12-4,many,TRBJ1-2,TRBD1,TGTGCCAGCAGTTCCAAGATGACAGGGGGGTATGGCTACACCTTC,CASSSKMTGGYGYTF
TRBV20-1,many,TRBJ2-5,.,TGCAGTGCTAGCCAGGCGGATGAGACCCAGTACTTC,CSASQADETQYF
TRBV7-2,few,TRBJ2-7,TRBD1,TGTGCCAGCAGGACCGGGACAGAAGACAACCCTCGCTCTTACGAGCAGTACTTC,CASRTGTEDNPRSYEQYF
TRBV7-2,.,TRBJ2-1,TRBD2,TGTGCCAGCAGATCCGGGACTAACGTCTACAATGAGCAGTTCTTC,CASRSGTNVYNEQFF
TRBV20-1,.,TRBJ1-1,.,TGCAGTGCTAGAGTAGGACGGGGGGGTTACACTGAAGCTTTCTTT,CSARVGRGGYTEAFF
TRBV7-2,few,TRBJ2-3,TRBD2,TGTGCCAGCAGCTCGCCGGGACTAGCGGGCCGCACAGATACGCAGTATTTT,CASSSPGLAGRTDTQYF
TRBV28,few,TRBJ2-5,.,TGTGCCAGCAGTCCCCTCAGAAGCGGGTTCCCCCCAGAGACCCAGTACTTC,CASSPLRSGFPPETQYF
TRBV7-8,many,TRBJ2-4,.,TGTGCCAGCAGCCCACATTTTGGCGGGGGCGGGAACATTCAGTACTTC,CASSPHFGGGGNIQYF
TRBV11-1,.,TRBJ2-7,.,TGTGCCAGCAGCCTAAGGGTGGCGGGGGCTGCCTACGAGCAGTACTTC,CASSLRVAGAAYEQYF
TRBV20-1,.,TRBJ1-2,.,TGCAGTGCTCCCCCGGGCGACAGGAAACAGTATGGCTACACCTTC,CSAPPGDRKQYGYTF
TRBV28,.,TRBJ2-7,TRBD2,TGTGCCAGCAGTTTCTCTGGGGGACTAGCCTTATACAATGAGCAGTACTTC,CASSFSGGLALYNEQYF
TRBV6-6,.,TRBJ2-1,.,TGTGCCAGCAGTTGGACTTCTAGTTCAATGGGGCAGTTCTTC,CASSWTSSSMGQFF
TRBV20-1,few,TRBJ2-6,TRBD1,TGCAGTGCTGGGACAGTTAGTAGTAGGGCCAACGTCCTGACTTTC,CSAGTVSSRANVLTF
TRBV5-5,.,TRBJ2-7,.,TGTGCCAGCAGCTTTGAGCCGGGAGTGGGTGACGAGCAGTACTTC,CASSFEPGVGDEQYF
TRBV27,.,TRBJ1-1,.,TGTGCCAGCAGTTTAAGGGGGGGTTCTGGCACTGAAGCTTTCTTT,CASSLRGGSGTEAFF
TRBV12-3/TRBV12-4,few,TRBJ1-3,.,TGTGCCAGCAGTAGGGGACGGCTGGGAAACACCATATATTTT,CASSRGRLGNTIYF
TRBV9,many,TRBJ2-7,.,TGTGCCAGCAGCGTAGTAACAGGGCAGAGCTCCTACGAGCAGTACTTC,CASSVVTGQSSYEQYF
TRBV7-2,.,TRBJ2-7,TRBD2,TGTGCCACGCGAGCCGGGACTAGCGGGTTGGGGGAGCAGTACTTC,CATRAGTSGLGEQYF
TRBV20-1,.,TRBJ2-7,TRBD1,TGCAGTGCTAGGTCAGGGGGCAGCGACGAGCAGTACTTC,CSARSGGSDEQYF
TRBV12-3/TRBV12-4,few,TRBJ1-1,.,TGTGCCAGCAGCCCTACTCCTGGGTACGGCACTGAAGCTTTCTTT,CASSPTPGYGTEAFF
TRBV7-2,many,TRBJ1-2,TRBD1,TGTGCCAGCAGCCACCCGACAGGGGCTTTTATCTACACCTTC,CASSHPTGAFIYTF
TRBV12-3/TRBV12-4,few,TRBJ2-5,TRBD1,TGTGCCAGCAGTGATTTCACAGGGGGCCTTGAGACCCAGTACTTC,CASSDFTGGLETQYF
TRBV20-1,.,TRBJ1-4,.,TGCAGTGCTAGAGCCTTCGGGGGTAACAGTGAAAAACTGTTTTTT,CSARAFGGNSEKLFF
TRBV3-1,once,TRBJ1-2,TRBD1,TGTGCCAGCAGCCAAGATCAATGGACAGGGGGGAACTATGGCTACACCTTC,CASSQDQWTGGNYGYTF
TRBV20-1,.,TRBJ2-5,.,TGCAGTGCCGTCCGAGGGTTCGGGAACCAGCAAGAGACCCAGTACTTC,CSAVRGFGNQQETQYF
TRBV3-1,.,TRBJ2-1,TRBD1,TGTGCCAGCGTAAAGGGACAGGGGATGGATGAGCAGTTCTTC,CASVKGQGMDEQFF
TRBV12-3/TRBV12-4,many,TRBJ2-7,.,TGTGCCAGCAGTCCCGCCGGGCACTACGAGCAGTACTTC,CASSPAGHYEQYF
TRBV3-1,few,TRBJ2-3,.,TGTGCCAGCAGCCTTCCAGGGGAGGCAGATACGCAGTATTTT,CASSLPGEADTQYF